One T cell receptor (beta chain) is described in this entry. Its antigen has not been determined. Base qualities are not recorded, but no much larger clone differs from it by a single base. The germline V gene (reference sequence) gives CDR1 as SEHNR and CDR2 as FQNEAQ. Here V drops 3 bases and J drops 5 bases, and the junction holds 3 bases not matched to any gene. The cysteine opens and the phenylalanine closes a CDR3 of 14 amino acids. This entry keeps only the CDR3 DNA: 42 bases, framed from base 1. The cohort was made up of 500 to 850 healthy bone marrow donors. At the time of sampling, every cohort member was nominally healthy, though immune exposures that went unrecorded were likely present. The donor was CMV seropositive and was included in the group of 290 or so seropositive cohort members. A peripheral blood sample was collected from each donor, and TCR beta sequencing was performed on peripheral blood mononuclear cells. The Qiagen DNeasy Blood Extraction Kit was used to extract genomic DNA from the blood cell samples.

The record originates from a study of cytomegalovirus exposure and HLA in healthy donors (dated by TCRdb to 2016 to 2017). The study in broad terms: According to an earlier analysis of 587 of the donors, about 179 million T cells yielded 117 million unique TCR beta sequences and more than 250 Gb of sequence data. In a later analysis, previously published TCR beta repertoires from about 670 donors were re-analyzed and high-resolution HLA genotyping was added so that TCR occurrence patterns could be studied. HLA typing covered class I and class II loci at four-digit resolution. An early release covering more than 500 HLA-typed donors comprised 250 to 350 gigabases of sequencing data and about 90 million unique TCR sequences. The number of typed donors differed by locus: about 620-630 for A, B, C, DRB1 and DQB1; roughly 510 for DQA1; approximately 600 for DPA1; and about 450 for DPB1. Among roughly 400 genotyped donors of the cohort, an average of roughly 230,000 unique TCR beta nucleotide sequences was sequenced per donor, of which roughly 17% were non-productive. Of the 398 genotyped donors, roughly 76% were placed in the genetic ancestry cluster associated with self-reported Caucasian donors. In addition to the first cohort of 666 subjects, a separate validation cohort of 130 or so different subjects was used. A later genetic analysis used genome-wide SNP genotypes for about three fifths of the 666 donors, treating that subset as a discovery cohort. Four or five DR-DQ haplotypes were handled as single units for association and clustering because linkage in the cohort was strong. High-throughput TCR immunosequencing, statistical association of individual TCRs with disease status, and machine learning were combined to predict cytomegalovirus infection status. An earlier analysis of roughly 600 of the donors used high-throughput TCR beta sequencing to judge whether each TCR beta V gene segment behaved as functional or pseudogenic. The study was designed to test whether signatures of past pathogen exposure could be identified by cataloging public T cell receptors. All discovery cohort repertoires had been generated using a single sequencing platform. The T cell repertoires of 666 subjects were profiled by immunosequencing and related to cytomegalovirus serostatus. Donor age, sex, ethnicity and CMV serostatus were compiled together with the repertoire data. In the later analysis, no new phenotypic data were used to find candidate immune exposures; instead, reliance was placed on TCR beta sequences and their occurrence across donors. The paper's findings and limits, for the study overall: Specific HLA alleles were associated with 15,000 to 20,000 TCR beta sequences at a false discovery rate of 0.05 in a later analysis. A later genetic analysis reported fewer N-insertions in productive TCRs among donors in an Asian-associated ancestry cluster than the roughly 700-donor mean. Strong co-occurrence of HLA alleles, especially DR and DQ, made assigning TCR associations to individual alleles difficult. Compared with equally common non-associated chains, HLA-associated TCR beta chains in a later analysis were more clonally expanded and had lower generation probabilities. Because counts were too low, roughly 16 rarely observed V segments, including chromosome 9 orphons, were left out of the earlier analysis of roughly 600 of the donors. The authors suggested that the approach could potentially be generalized to other disease states and immunological phenotypes. In an earlier analysis of around 600 of the donors, most TCR beta V segments appeared in productive rearrangements about 87% or about 30% of the time, broadly matching IMGT annotations. A later analysis found that TCR association rates varied across HLA loci, with DRB1 alleles showing the most associated TCRs and HLA-C alleles the fewest. Correlated functional status among segregating V segments might be attributable to linkage disequilibrium, but an unknown experimental factor could not be ruled out. A further reported finding was that TCR beta sequences accurately predicted the HLA-A and HLA-B alleles for most subjects in the first cohort. Only TCR beta chains were sequenced in this cohort, and the absence of alpha or paired-chain data limited detectable features. Cytomegalovirus status was reported to be diagnosed by the classifier with high specificity and sensitivity in both the original and validation cohorts. The study listed around 160 TCR beta chains as associated with cytomegalovirus. According to a later analysis, parvovirus B19, influenza, CMV and Epstein-Barr virus appeared linked to several top co-occurrence clusters. A later genetic analysis associated a missense DCLRE1C variant with V-gene and J-gene trimming of TCR beta chains, and an independent cohort replicated the association. For the cohort, immune exposure information was limited to CMV serostatus. Most TCR sequences were observed very rarely across donors, whereas some public TCRs were present in many individuals. Because HLA typing was unavailable for some donors at each locus, only the typed subset was used in association tests. In vitro tests confirmed that a few of the cytomegalovirus-associated TCR beta chains recognize cytomegalovirus antigens. Because the 87-base-pair reads could not distinguish some IMGT-functional V segments, including TRBV6-2 and TRBV6-3, those segments were excluded. A cluster of highly shared sequence variants was judged likely to be a technical artifact of the sequencing pipeline. Most CMV-associated TCR beta chains appeared to be HLA-restricted in a later analysis, and the HLA associations seemed to be driven largely by CMV exposure. Sequencing depth was assumed to be roughly uniform across donors in the presence/absence analyses, though that assumption may not hold.

Library creation used the immunoSEQ multiplex PCR assay. For the multiplex PCR, a mixture combining 60 forward primers for TCR Vbeta segments and 13 reverse primers for TCR Jbeta segments was used. The CDR3 region of rearranged TCR beta genes was amplified from genomic DNA by a multiplex PCR assay. On the Illumina HiSeq System, the amplified TCR beta libraries were sequenced as 87-base-pair reads. The paper's processing steps were these. In a later analysis, about 80 million unique TCR beta chains were counted across the 690 or so repertoires, and roughly 10 million of these chains were shared by at least two donors. To remove PCR and sequencing errors, raw reads were error-corrected and collapsed into unique sequences using a nearest-neighbor algorithm that merged closely related sequences. To assign V, D and J gene segments, CDR3 sequences were aligned to IMGT reference sequences. For a sequence to be retained, a match of at least six nucleotides to both a V gene segment and a J gene segment was required. Rearrangements were called productive when the CDR3 lacked stop codons and stayed in frame with V and J; all others were non-productive. Following IMGT convention, CDR3 was defined as the stretch from the second conserved V-encoded cysteine to the conserved J-encoded phenylalanine. In an earlier analysis of around 540 of the donors, sequences lacking an unambiguous match to a single V gene segment were excluded. In an earlier analysis of around 590 of the donors, a V segment was called functional when productive rearrangements were above 56.7%, and segregating when the standard deviation between donors exceeded 5%. A statistical classification framework was developed to diagnose cytomegalovirus status using the catalog of TCR beta chain sequences. V and J gene assignment, in a later analysis, came from comparing TCR nucleotide sequences with IMGT/GENE-DB human TR gene sequences. In a later analysis, CDR3 sequences and most-parsimonious VDJ recombination scenarios were assigned using the TCRdist pipeline. In a later analysis, each TCR beta chain was defined by its CDR3 amino acid sequence together with its V-gene family, and reads without a unique V-gene family were excluded. In a later analysis, nearly 600 highly shared, low-generation-probability nucleotide sequences were removed to address suspected cross-contamination and a sequencing artifact. A later analysis calculated a clonal expansion index for each public chain from normalized within-repertoire ranks of inferred template counts. In a later analysis, generation probabilities were computed with a VDJ recombination model fitted to out-of-frame rearrangements, and the resulting probabilities were checked against IGoR. In a later analysis, hypergeometric tests were used to score TCR-TCR, TCR-HLA and TCR-CMV co-occurrence, with a repertoire-size bias correction applied to TCR pairs. To estimate false discovery rates, a later analysis permuted the HLA or CMV assignments 20 times. In a later analysis, co-occurring TCRs were grouped using DBSCAN, with TCRdist sequence similarity added in when clustering inside HLA-allele-positive subsets. Repertoires with fewer than 30,000 or more than 120,000 public chains, plus five repertoires with anomalous nucleotide sharing, were excluded from co-occurrence clustering. TCRdb stores this immuneACCESS table with in-frame sequences only. Part of the clones is absent; in the studies checked, under half of the shortfall reflects unresolved V genes, and no reason is known for the rest. V, J and clone size are taken as reported in that table, and D and trimming were inferred from the DNA itself. This sample gives about 120,000 clones in total; approximately 72% of them show up just once. Of the sample, 30% falls within the top ten clones.

The sample was PBMCs. This TCR was recovered from a man aged 55 to 70 in good health and CMV-seropositive. The rearrangement joined TRBV7-9 to TRBJ1-5; TRBD1 fits 8 bases in the junction. CDR3 region: CASSFPGQDQPQHF. The DNA sequence is given as TGTGCCAGCAGCTTCCCGGGACAGGATCAGCCCCAGCATTTT.